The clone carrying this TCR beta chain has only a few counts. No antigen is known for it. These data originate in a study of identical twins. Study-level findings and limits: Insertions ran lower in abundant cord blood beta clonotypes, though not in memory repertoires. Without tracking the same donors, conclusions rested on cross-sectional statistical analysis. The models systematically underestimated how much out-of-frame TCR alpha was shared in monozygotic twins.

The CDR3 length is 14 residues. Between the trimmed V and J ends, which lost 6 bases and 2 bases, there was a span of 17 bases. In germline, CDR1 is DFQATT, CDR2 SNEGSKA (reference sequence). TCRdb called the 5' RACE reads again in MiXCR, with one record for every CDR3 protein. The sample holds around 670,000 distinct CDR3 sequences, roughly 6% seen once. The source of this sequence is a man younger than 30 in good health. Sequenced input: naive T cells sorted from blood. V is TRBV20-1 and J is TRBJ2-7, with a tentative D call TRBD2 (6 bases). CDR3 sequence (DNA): TGCAGTGCCAACCCGGGAGTGGGGACCTACGAGCAGTACTTC. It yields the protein CSANPGVGTYEQYF.